This T cell receptor beta chain was found in a study of tumor-infiltrating lymphocytes in primary liver carcinoma. It was from approximately 20-30 mg of unsorted bulk tissue that RNA and DNA were co-extracted. Trimming removed 8 bases from V and 8 bases from J; junction bases left unmatched: 15. There are 16 residues in the CDR3. Germline V lookup: CDR1 MNHNS, CDR2 SASEGT. From about 530 ng total RNA, TCR beta cDNA was generated with a primer in the constant region. Three nested multiplex PCR rounds, a slightly modified ARM-PCR method, built the TCR beta libraries. In the first two PCR rounds, TRBV1-TRBV30 forward primers were paired with a C-beta reverse primer, and each round lasted 10 cycles. TCRdb re-analysed the multiplex PCR reads in MiXCR, keeping a single row per CDR3 protein. The table has approximately 37,000 distinct CDR3 sequences, around 80% seen once; the top ten hold 37%.

Specimen: tumor-adjacent normal liver tissue. The gene calls are TRBV6-1 and TRBJ2-1; 10 bases line up with TRBD2. The origin of this receptor is a man aged 40-49 years with primary liver carcinoma and hepatitis B virus infection. The CDR3: CASGGTLAGGPDEQFF. Here the CDR3 DNA reads TGTGCCAGCGGCGGAACATTAGCGGGAGGCCCCGATGAGCAGTTCTTC.